This TCR beta chain stems from a study of blood T cell repertoires in COVID-19. Trimming left V 0 bases short and J 0 bases short, with 9 bases between. The CDR3 is 15 residues long. Germline V gene sequence: CDR1 SGHDT, CDR2 YYEEEE. The method was immunoSEQ multiplex PCR; TCRdb's version includes in-frame clones alone and lacks a portion of them. The table records 65,000 to 70,000 clones, 79% of them present only once. The chain employs TRBV5-6 and TRBJ1-2; D unresolved. The receptor was derived from a man aged 55 to 70 with acute or convalescent COVID-19. What was sequenced was peripheral blood. CDR3 sequence reads: CASSLDSRTNYGYTF. The CDR3 region has the DNA TGTGCCAGCAGCTTGGATTCCAGGACTAACTATGGCTACACCTTC.